The 16 T cell receptor beta chains below were found in one sample sequenced in a study of blood T cells in healthy people across ages. The second PCR ran roughly 6 to 11 cycles with a sample-barcoded 5' primer and J-beta primers. In TCRdb, the 5' RACE reads were re-called with MiXCR into one record per CDR3 protein. The table has 2 million or so distinct CDR3 sequences, roughly 49% seen once. What was sequenced was blood. These receptors came from a woman aged 40 to 55 in good health.

The chain employs TRBV6-5 and TRBJ2-2, with D possibly TRBD2 on 7 matching bases. V gave up 6 bases and J gave up 0 bases, with 11 bases separating them. The germline V gene encodes CDR1 MNHEY and CDR2 SVGAGI. The CDR3 covers 15 residues. The CDR3 sequence is CASRVGGPNTGELFF. CDR3 sequence (DNA): TGTGCCAGCAGGGTCGGGGGGCCGAACACCGGGGAGCTGTTTTTT.

The rearrangement uses TRBV11-2 and TRBJ2-3, with 9 bases lining up with TRBD2. The trim removed 9 bases at V and 6 bases at J, leaving 10 bases unmatched. This CDR3 is built from 14 residues. Germline assignment: CDR1 SGHAT and CDR2 FQNNGV. The CDR3 DNA is TGTGCCAGTACGCGGGGGGGGCGGCCGGATACGCAGTATTTT. This encodes CASTRGGRPDTQYF.

The CDR3 DNA reads as TGTGCCAGCAGCTTAGCGTGGCGGGGGAAGGGCAATGAGCAGTTCTTC. This encodes CASSLAWRGKGNEQFF. V usage is TRBV7-2 and J usage is TRBJ2-1; 7 nucleotides line up with TRBD2. Losses at the gene ends were 0 bases for V and 6 bases for J; bases not matched to a gene: 8. Per germline, CDR1 SGHTA and CDR2 FQGNSA. This CDR3 has 16 amino acids. Full variable domain (remainder filled in from reference TRBV7-2 and TRBJ2-1): GAGVSQSPSNKVTEKGKDVELRCDPISGHTALYWYRQSLGQGLEFLIYFQGNSAPDKSGLPSDRFSAERTGGSVSTLTIQRTQQEDSAVYLCASSLAWRGKGNEQFFGPGTRLTVL.

J is TRBJ1-1 and V is TRBV10-3, with a possible D match to TRBD1 (6 bases). Germline CDR1 and CDR2: ENHRY and SYGVKD. This CDR3 has 13 residues. V shed 6 bases and J shed 4 bases, with 12 bases lying between them. CDR3 residues: CAISGGQRTEAFF. The CDR3 nucleotides are TGTGCCATCAGCGGTGGACAGCGCACTGAAGCTTTCTTT.

This clonotype has more than one count but fewer than ten. The chain combines TRBV20-1 with TRBJ1-4, with 7 bases lining up with TRBD1. Germline V gene lookup returns CDR1 DFQATT and CDR2 SNEGSKA (reference sequence). The CDR3 extends over 12 amino acids. The CDR3 loop is CSAGQSNEKLFF. DNA for the CDR3: TGCAGCGCGGGACAGTCTAATGAAAAACTGTTTTTT.

J is TRBJ2-7 and V is TRBV6-5, with TRBD2 identical over 7 bases. J was trimmed by 2 bases and V by 6 bases; bases with no gene match: 4. The CDR3 totals 13 residues. Looked up from germline, CDR1 is MNHEY and CDR2 is SVGAGI. CDR3 loop: CASRSSGTYEQYF. CDR3 DNA sequence: TGTGCCAGCAGGTCTAGCGGTACCTACGAGCAGTACTTC.

The genes are TRBV6-1 and TRBJ1-1; D is unclear. The CDR3 runs 13 residues. Per germline, CDR1 MNHNS and CDR2 SASEGT. The V and J ends lost 5 bases and 5 bases respectively, with 12 bases between them. CDR3 loop: CASSRVGPTEAFF. The CDR3 DNA follows: TGTGCCAGCAGTAGAGTAGGCCCTACTGAAGCTTTCTTT.

For this clonotype: The junction and the germline gene differ at one end; a read error may be behind it. The chain links TRBV20-1 to TRBJ2-3; 8 bases line up with TRBD2. The germline gives CDR1 DFQATT, CDR2 SNEGSKA (reference sequence). The CDR3 is 13 residues long. CDR3 nucleotide sequence: TGCGGTGCCACTAGCGGAAGCACAGATACGCAGTATTTT. Its translation: CGATSGSTDTQYF.

The gene calls are TRBV20-1 and TRBJ2-4, with D unresolved. This CDR3 region has 10 residues. Per the germline V gene, CDR1 is DFQATT and CDR2 is SNEGSKA (reference sequence). The ends were cut back, 5 bases at V and 7 bases at J, with 6 bases in the middle. The CDR3, as DNA: TGCAGTGCTTCTGACAACATTCAGTACTTC. Residues: CSASDNIQYF.

The chain joins TRBV7-2 to TRBJ2-1, with D possibly TRBD1 on 5 matching bases. This CDR3 is built from 15 residues. The germline V and J ends were trimmed by 3 bases and 4 bases, with 13 bases remaining between them. Germline CDR1 is SGHTA and CDR2 is FQGNSA. CDR3 protein: CASSFPGITYNEQFF. The CDR3 coding sequence is TGTGCCAGCAGCTTTCCAGGGATCACATACAATGAGCAGTTCTTC. Drawing the rest from reference TRBV7-2 and TRBJ2-1, the complete variable domain is GAGVSQSPSNKVTEKGKDVELRCDPISGHTALYWYRQSLGQGLEFLIYFQGNSAPDKSGLPSDRFSAERTGGSVSTLTIQRTQQEDSAVYLCASSFPGITYNEQFFGPGTRLTVL.

This sequence joins TRBV28 and TRBJ1-2, with D unresolved. There are 10 residues in the CDR3. V lost 8 bases and J 8 bases, leaving 9 bases between the germline ends. Germline CDR1 is MDHEN and CDR2 is SYDVKM. The DNA for the CDR3 is TGTGCCAGCGCCTATAGGGGCTACACCTTC. This codes for CASAYRGYTF.

This clonotype was detected only a few times. A much larger clone differs by one base, so this may be a read error. The rearrangement links TRBV18 to TRBJ2-7, with D possibly TRBD1 on 6 matching bases. Trimming pared 1 base from V and 6 bases from J, leaving 7 bases between. CDR3 length equals 12 residues. Germline assignment: CDR1 KGHSH and CDR2 LQKENI. The CDR3 DNA reads as TGTGCCAGCTCACCACGGGACATCGAGCAGTACTTC. It encodes CASSPRDIEQYF. The entire variable domain, with the rest obtained from reference TRBV18 and TRBJ2-7, is as follows: NAGVMQNPRHLVRRRGQEARLRCSPMKGHSHVYWYRQLPEEGLKFMVYLQKENIIDESGMPKERFSAEFPKEGPSILRIQQVVRGDSAAYFCASSPRDIEQYFGPGTRLTVT.

There are a few counts of this clonotype. One end of the junction is discordant with germline, which a read error may explain. The CDR3 DNA reads TGTGCTAGCAGCTTAGACAAAGAGACCCAGTACTTC. Its translation: CASSLDKETQYF. The chain is built from TRBV7-7 and TRBJ2-5; D not resolved. The CDR3 totals 12 residues. Germline CDR1 SSHAT, CDR2 FNYEAQ (reference sequence).

On this clonotype itself: A much bigger clone sits one base away, suggesting this may be a read error. This rearrangement joins TRBV5-1 to TRBJ2-1; 8 nucleotides line up with TRBD2. CDR1 and CDR2 from the germline V gene are SGHRS and YFSETQ. The CDR3 is 15 amino acids. The CDR3: CAGSSAGGSYNEQFF. CDR3 DNA sequence: TGCGCCGGCAGCTCGGCGGGGGGCTCCTACAATGAGCAGTTCTTC.

This clonotype has at least ten counts. The J gene is TRBJ2-5, the V gene TRBV5-6; D possibly corresponds to TRBD1 (6 bases). Trimming left V 3 bases short and J 1 base short, with 7 bases between. The CDR3 loop spans 13 amino acids. Per the germline V gene, CDR1 is SGHDT and CDR2 is YYEEEE. CDR3 protein: CASSWTVQETQYF. CDR3 nucleotides: TGTGCCAGCAGCTGGACAGTCCAAGAGACCCAGTACTTC.

This clonotype has only a few counts. This rearrangement joins TRBV5-5 to TRBJ1-5; no clear D. V lost 5 bases, J lost 5 bases, and 17 bases lay in between. The length of the CDR3 is 15 residues. The germline V gene encodes CDR1 SGHKS and CDR2 YYEKEE (reference sequence). This CDR3 is CASSLFAAVDQPQHF. The CDR3 DNA reads TGTGCCAGCAGTTTGTTCGCTGCCGTGGATCAGCCCCAGCATTTT.